This T cell receptor beta chain was captured by sequencing in a study of blood T cell repertoires in COVID-19. Across the study: Both acute and convalescent COVID-19 samples were obtained from the United States, Italy and Spain. T cells, B-cell-depleted T cells, or PBMCs provided the cDNA or gDNA that served as material.

The V gene lost 3 bases and the J gene lost 1 base, with 11 bases spanning the gap. Germline loops: CDR1 SGDLS, CDR2 YYNGEE. The CDR3 extends over 15 amino acids. Authors' data handling: The assay estimated nucleated cells by amplifying reference gene primers. Assay used: immunoSEQ multiplex PCR; TCRdb lists only in-frame clones, some missing. D and trimming were read from the DNA, whereas the V and J calls and clone size are those reported in that table. The sample gives roughly 55,000 clones, roughly 87% of which show up once; about 2% is in the top ten. The sample holds a few counts of this clone. The specimen sequenced was peripheral blood. This rearrangement joins TRBV9 to TRBJ1-3, with D perhaps TRBD1 (6 bases). This TCR was recovered from a woman aged 60-75 years with acute or convalescent COVID-19. The chain's CDR3 is CASSASRGSGNTIYF. The CDR3 coding sequence is TGTGCCAGCAGCGCTTCAAGGGGGTCTGGAAACACCATATATTTT.